This TCR beta chain originates from a study of T-cell reconstitution after alpha-beta-depleted transplantation in children. The CDR3 runs 12 residues. Trimming shortened V by 8 bases and J by 3 bases, and 11 bases separated the two germline ends. The TCRbeta library incorporated unique molecular identifiers. One entry per CDR3 protein results from TCRdb running MiXCR on the PCR reads. The data contain about 240,000 distinct CDR3 sequences, approximately 12% of them singletons. This clonotype was counted many times. Here the sequenced sample was PBMCs from the stem cell graft donor, taken from the stem cell graft. V is TRBV12-3 or TRBV12-4 and J is TRBJ2-7, with TRBD1 as a possible D gene (5 bases). The receptor was derived from a human donor who donated a stem cell graft to a child with acute lymphoblastic leukemia. In DNA form, the CDR3 reads TGTGCCAGCGGCAGGGTTTACTACGAGCAGTACTTC. Translated: CASGRVYYEQYF.